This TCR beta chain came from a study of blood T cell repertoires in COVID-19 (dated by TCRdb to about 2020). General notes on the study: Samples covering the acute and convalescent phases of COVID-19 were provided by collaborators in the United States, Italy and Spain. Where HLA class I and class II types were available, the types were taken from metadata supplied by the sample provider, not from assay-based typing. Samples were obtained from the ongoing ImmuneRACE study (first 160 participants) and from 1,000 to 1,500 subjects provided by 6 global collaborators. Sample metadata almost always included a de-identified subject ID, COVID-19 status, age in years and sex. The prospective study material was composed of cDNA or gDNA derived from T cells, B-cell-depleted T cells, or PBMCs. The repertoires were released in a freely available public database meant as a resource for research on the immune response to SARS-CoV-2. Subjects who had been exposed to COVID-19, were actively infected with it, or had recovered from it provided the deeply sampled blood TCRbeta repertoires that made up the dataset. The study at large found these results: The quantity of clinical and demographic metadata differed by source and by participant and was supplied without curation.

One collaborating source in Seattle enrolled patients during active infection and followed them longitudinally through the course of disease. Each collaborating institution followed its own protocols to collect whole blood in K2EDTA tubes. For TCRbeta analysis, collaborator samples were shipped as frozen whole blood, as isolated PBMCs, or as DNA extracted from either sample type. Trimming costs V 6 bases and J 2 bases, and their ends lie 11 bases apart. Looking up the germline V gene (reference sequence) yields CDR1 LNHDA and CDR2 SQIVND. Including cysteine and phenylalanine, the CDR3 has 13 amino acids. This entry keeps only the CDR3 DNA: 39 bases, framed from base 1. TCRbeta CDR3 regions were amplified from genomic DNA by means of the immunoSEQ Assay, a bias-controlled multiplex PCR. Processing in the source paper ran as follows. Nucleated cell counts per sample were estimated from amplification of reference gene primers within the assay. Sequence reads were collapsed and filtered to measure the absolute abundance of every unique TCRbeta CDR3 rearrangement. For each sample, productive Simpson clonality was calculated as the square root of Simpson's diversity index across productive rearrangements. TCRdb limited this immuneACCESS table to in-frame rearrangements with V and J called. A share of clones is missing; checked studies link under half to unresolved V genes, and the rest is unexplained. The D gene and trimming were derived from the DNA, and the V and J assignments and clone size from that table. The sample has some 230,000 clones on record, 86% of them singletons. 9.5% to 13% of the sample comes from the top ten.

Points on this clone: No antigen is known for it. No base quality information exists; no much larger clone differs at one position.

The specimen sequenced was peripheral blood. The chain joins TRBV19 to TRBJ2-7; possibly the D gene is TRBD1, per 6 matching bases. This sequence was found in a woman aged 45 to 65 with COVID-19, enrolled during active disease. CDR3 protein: CASRGTRPYEQYF. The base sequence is TGTGCCAGTAGGGGGACACGGCCCTACGAGCAGTACTTC.